The table lists the clone carrying this TCR beta chain with a count of one. A junction boundary mismatches the germline segment, possibly from a read error. These data belong to a study of blood T cell repertoires in COVID-19. Study background: Samples of COVID-19 (acute and convalescent) were obtained from the United States, Italy and Spain.

Clones were sequenced by immunoSEQ multiplex PCR, and TCRdb holds only the in-frame ones, with some missing. Of about 260,000 clones in the sample, 80% to 90% were seen once. The germline CDR1 and CDR2 sequences are SGDLS and YYNGEE. This CDR3 has 14 residues. The material sequenced was peripheral blood. The source of this sequence is a man under 40 with active or convalescent COVID-19. The chain is built from TRBV9 and TRBJ1-1; perhaps TRBD1 as D (5 bases). The DNA of the CDR3 is TGCGCCAGCAGCGGCGGGGGGGAGAACACTGAAGCTTTCTTT. Protein sequence: CASSGGGENTEAFF.